The 27 T cell receptor beta chains presented below share a single source sample, sequenced in a study of T-cell reconstitution after alpha-beta-depleted transplantation in children. A TCRbeta library incorporating unique molecular identifiers was prepared. MiXCR, run by TCRdb on the PCR reads, gives a single entry per CDR3 protein. Among 700,000 or so distinct CDR3 sequences listed, about 12% were seen once. The sample was PBMCs, taken before TCRalphabeta/CD19-depleted stem cell transplant. The receptor source for this set is a girl under 10 years old with congenital amegakaryocytic thrombocytopenia, due to receive a stem cell transplant.

CDR3 residues: CASSPLVKRSRETQYF. The CDR3 region has the DNA TGTGCCAGCAGCCCCCTAGTAAAGAGATCACGAGAGACCCAGTACTTC. This chain links TRBV28 with TRBJ2-5, with D unclear. There are 16 residues in the CDR3. Trimming left V 6 bases short and J 4 bases short, with 21 bases between. Germline V lookup: CDR1 MDHEN, CDR2 SYDVKM. The variable domain in full, with the rest retrieved from reference TRBV28 and TRBJ2-5, is DVKVTQSSRYLVKRTGEKVFLECVQDMDHENMFWYRQDPGLGLRLIYFSYDVKMKEKGDIPEGYSVSREKKERFSLILESASTNQTSMYLCASSPLVKRSRETQYFGPGTRLLVL.

On this clonotype itself: Being one base from a much bigger clone, this may be a read error. The V and J genes are TRBV25-1 and TRBJ2-1; 7 nucleotides line up with TRBD2. Germline CDR1 MGHDK, CDR2 SYGVNS. Trimming took 1 base from V and 5 from J; bases not matched to a gene: 14. This CDR3 spans 18 amino acids. DNA for the CDR3: TGTGCCAGCAGTGAATCCCTAGCGGTAGCGCGAACCCACAATGAGCAGTTCTTC. Encoded protein: CASSESLAVARTHNEQFF.

This clonotype occurred many times. This chain links TRBV7-8 with TRBJ2-7, with D unclear. This CDR3 has 15 amino acids. Germline V gene lookup returns CDR1 SGHVS and CDR2 FQNEAQ. V lost 1 base and J lost 0, with 10 bases in between. The DNA of the CDR3 is TGTGCCAGCAGCTTAGTGTCGGAGAGCTCCTACGAGCAGTACTTC. This encodes CASSLVSESSYEQYF.

This clonotype was observed many times. The rearrangement joins TRBV29-1 to TRBJ2-1; 13 positions match TRBD2. The CDR3 length is 14 residues. Trimming cost V 2 bases and J 7 bases; bases outside gene matches: 2. Germline values: CDR1 SQVTM, CDR2 ANQGSEA. The CDR3 sequence: CSVERTSGSNEQFF. CDR3 sequence (DNA): TGCAGCGTTGAAAGGACTAGCGGGAGTAATGAGCAGTTCTTC.

The sample holds many counts of this clonotype. V usage is TRBV29-1 and J usage is TRBJ2-1; 11 nucleotides align to TRBD2. The length of the CDR3 is 14 residues. J lost 6 bases, V lost 7 bases, and 8 bases had no gene match. Germline-derived CDR1 and CDR2 are SQVTM and ANQGSEA. CDR3 amino acids: CSANSGTSGNEQFF. The CDR3 bases are TGCAGCGCCAACTCCGGGACTAGCGGCAATGAGCAGTTCTTC.

V usage is TRBV12-3 or TRBV12-4 and J usage is TRBJ2-7; no firm D call. The V and J ends lost 3 bases and 4 bases respectively, with 10 bases between them. This CDR3 has 13 amino acids. The CDR3 DNA is TGTGCCAGCAGTTTCGCCGAGTCATACGAGCAGTACTTC. This codes for CASSFAESYEQYF.

This clonotype was observed at least ten times. V gene TRBV6-5 combines with J gene TRBJ1-6; TRBD1 matches 7 bases. Losses at the gene ends were 2 bases for V and 2 bases for J; bases not matched to a gene: 6. Germline V lookup: CDR1 MNHEY, CDR2 SVGAGI. This CDR3 is 17 amino acids long. CDR3 in amino acids: CASSYGVGGPYNSPLHF. In nucleotides, the CDR3 is TGTGCCAGCAGTTACGGGGTAGGGGGCCCCTATAATTCACCCCTCCACTTT.

In nucleotides, the CDR3 is TGCGCCAGCGCCTTCGGTGGACAGGGAAACGAGCAGTACTTC. Protein: CASAFGGQGNEQYF. V usage is TRBV5-1 and J usage is TRBJ2-7; 8 bases fit TRBD1. V shed 7 bases, J shed 5 bases, and the junction held 11 bases outside the gene matches. The length of the CDR3 is 14 residues. Germline values: CDR1 SGHRS, CDR2 YFSETQ.

The chain joins TRBV28 to TRBJ1-2; 7 nucleotides match TRBD1. Trimming cost V 6 bases and J 8 bases; bases outside gene matches: 12. Looked up from germline, CDR1 is MDHEN and CDR2 is SYDVKM. The CDR3 has 14 amino acids. The CDR3 loop reads CASSFGGGMGGYTF. CDR3 nucleotides: TGTGCCAGCAGCTTTGGAGGGGGCATGGGAGGCTACACCTTC.

As concerns this clonotype: One junction end does not reproduce the germline sequence, and a read error may be involved. DNA for the CDR3: TGCAATGCTCTACAGGGGTCTAGCTCCTACAATGAGCAGTTCTTC. Translated: CNALQGSSSYNEQFF. The rearrangement uses TRBV20-1 and TRBJ2-1; 7 bases line up with TRBD1. The germline gives CDR1 DFQATT, CDR2 SNEGSKA (reference sequence). This CDR3 spans 15 amino acids.

This clonotype was detected only a few times. The chain carries TRBV7-9 and TRBJ1-2, with 7 bases matching TRBD1. J was trimmed by 7 bases and V by 7 bases; bases with no gene match: 21. From germline, CDR1 is SEHNR and CDR2 FQNEAQ (reference sequence). The CDR3 consists of 17 residues. Here the CDR3 reads CASIPTRIDREGSGYTF. The CDR3, as DNA: TGTGCCAGCATCCCTACGCGCATCGACAGGGAGGGGTCTGGCTACACCTTC.

The sample holds many counts of this clonotype. The genes are TRBV5-1 and TRBJ2-1, with 7 positions matching TRBD2. There are 16 residues in the CDR3. CDR1 is SGHRS, CDR2 YFSETQ, per germline. Losses at the gene ends were 2 bases for V and 0 bases for J; bases not matched to a gene: 5. CDR3 nucleotide sequence: TGCGCCAGCAGCTTCATGGGCGGGAGCTCCTACAATGAGCAGTTCTTC. Amino acid sequence: CASSFMGGSSYNEQFF.

The chain couples TRBV19 to TRBJ2-2; the match to TRBD2 covers 7 bases. Germline V gives CDR1 LNHDA, CDR2 SQIVND (reference sequence). Trimming removed 8 bases from V and 6 bases from J; junction bases left unmatched: 9. This CDR3 comprises 14 residues. CDR3 loop: CASGWGSGSGELFF. The CDR3 DNA reads as TGTGCCAGTGGTTGGGGTAGCGGGTCCGGGGAGCTGTTTTTT.

Many counts were recorded for this clonotype. This chain connects TRBV12-3 or TRBV12-4 to TRBJ2-1; D is perhaps TRBD1 (6 bases). CDR3 length: 15 amino acids. V dropped 6 bases and J dropped 2 bases, with 14 bases sitting between them. The CDR3: CASSPRQAPYNEQFF. In DNA, the CDR3 is TGTGCCAGCAGCCCGAGACAGGCCCCCTACAATGAGCAGTTCTTC.

This clonotype showed up many times. V is TRBV20-1 and J is TRBJ2-5; D uncertain. CDR3 size: 14 residues. CDR1 and CDR2 from the germline V gene are DFQATT and SNEGSKA (reference sequence). V shed 2 bases and J shed 1 base, with 11 bases lying between them. CDR3 sequence (DNA): TGCAGTGCTAGACCACTATTATTCCAAGAGACCCAGTACTTC. It translates to CSARPLLFQETQYF.

This chain uses TRBV6-4 with TRBJ2-3, with D uncertain. V lost 11 bases, J lost 3 bases, and 18 bases lay in between. The CDR3 totals 14 residues. Looked up from germline, CDR1 is MRHNA and CDR2 is SNTAGT. Written as DNA, the CDR3 is TGTGCCCCAGCAGGTAGGGATAGGACAGATACGCAGTATTTT. Translation: CAPAGRDRTDTQYF.

This clonotype was counted ten times or more. This chain uses TRBV5-1 with TRBJ2-1, with D possibly being TRBD2 (5 bases). The V end was cut by 2 bases, the J end by 2 bases, with 8 bases between. CDR3 length: 14 residues. CDR1 SGHRS and CDR2 YFSETQ come from the germline V gene. The CDR3 reads CASSFGSTYNEQFF. CDR3 in DNA: TGCGCCAGCAGCTTTGGGAGTACCTACAATGAGCAGTTCTTC.

Only a few counts were recorded for this clonotype. The chain links TRBV7-3 to TRBJ2-2, with 7 nucleotides matching TRBD1. The CDR3 totals 14 residues. In germline, CDR1 is SGHTA, CDR2 FQGTGA. V lost 5 bases, J lost 6 bases, and 6 bases stayed unmatched. The CDR3 loop is CASSTQGISGELFF. CDR3 sequence (DNA): TGTGCCAGCAGCACACAGGGGATCTCCGGGGAGCTGTTTTTT. Full variable domain (rest looked up from reference TRBV7-3 and TRBJ2-2): GAGVSQTPSNKVTEKGKYVELRCDPISGHTALYWYRQSLGQGPEFLIYFQGTGAADDSGLPNDRFFAVRPEGSVSTLKIQRTERGDSAVYLCASSTQGISGELFFGEGSRLTVL.

Only a few counts were recorded for this clonotype. V is TRBV15 and J is TRBJ1-3; D gene uncertain. V was shortened by 0 bases and J by 4 bases, with 7 bases between the two germline ends. The CDR3 runs 14 residues. CDR1 and CDR2 from the germline V gene are LNHNV and YYDKDF (reference sequence). The CDR3 DNA is TGTGCCACCAGCAGAGAGGTCAAGGGAAACACCATATATTTT. Residues: CATSREVKGNTIYF.

Ten or more counts support this clonotype. The CDR3 region is CASSLDPQGWTYEQYF. The CDR3, as DNA: TGTGCCAGCAGCTTAGACCCTCAGGGGTGGACCTACGAGCAGTACTTC. The gene calls are TRBV11-2 and TRBJ2-7; tentative D call: TRBD1 (6 bases). The germline V gene has CDR1 SGHAT and CDR2 FQNNGV. The CDR3 extends over 16 amino acids. V shed 0 bases and J shed 2 bases, with 14 bases lying between them.

Concerning this clonotype: Just one base apart from a much larger clone, this may be a read error. This rearrangement joins TRBV5-1 to TRBJ1-1, with unresolved D. This CDR3 contains 14 residues. In germline, CDR1 is SGHRS, CDR2 YFSETQ. The CDR3: CTSSFSSWGNGAFF. DNA of the CDR3: TGCACCAGCAGCTTTAGTTCTTGGGGTAATGGGGCTTTCTTT.

This chain joins TRBV6-1 and TRBJ2-1; 11 bases are shared with TRBD2. With V trimmed by 11 bases and J by 3 bases, 9 bases remained unmatched. Germline V CDR1 and CDR2: MNHNS, SASEGT. The CDR3 covers 15 residues. CDR3 loop: CACHVAGGIYNEQFF. As DNA, the CDR3 is TGTGCCTGCCACGTAGCGGGAGGGATCTACAATGAGCAGTTCTTC.

This clonotype appeared a few times. The rearrangement joins TRBV4-1 to TRBJ1-5; TRBD1 might be the D (6 bases). Trimming stripped 3 bases from V and 6 bases from J, with 24 bases between. CDR3 length: 18 residues. Germline V gives CDR1 MGHRA, CDR2 YSYEKL. The CDR3 protein is CASSQAPRLGGLSQPQHF. The CDR3 DNA sequence: TGCGCCAGCAGCCAGGCCCCTCGTTTAGGGGGGTTGAGTCAGCCCCAGCATTTT.

The sample holds a few counts of this clonotype. V is TRBV5-1 and J is TRBJ2-7; a possible D gene is TRBD2 (6 bases). The CDR3 is 14 residues long. With 5 bases removed from V and 3 bases from J, the gap between germline ends came to 15 bases. Germline CDR1 is SGHRS and CDR2 is YFSETQ. CDR3 bases: TGCGCCAGCAGATTAGCGGAAAGCCACTACGAGCAGTACTTC. Translated: CASRLAESHYEQYF.

In this sample, this clonotype turned up many times. The rearrangement uses TRBV5-1 and TRBJ1-1; D perhaps matches TRBD1 (6 bases). Per germline, CDR1 SGHRS and CDR2 YFSETQ. The germline V and J ends were trimmed by 7 bases and 1 base, with 11 bases remaining between them. The CDR3 sequence is 13 residues long. The DNA for the CDR3 is TGCGCCAGCGGCCAACAGGGGAACACTGAAGCTTTCTTT. Translated, it gives CASGQQGNTEAFF.

Many counts were recorded for this clonotype. The chain joins TRBV5-1 to TRBJ2-7, with 15 bases identical to TRBD2. After removal of 4 bases from V and 10 bases from J, the junction contained 9 bases not matched to a gene. The CDR3 runs to 15 residues. Germline V gives CDR1 SGHRS, CDR2 YFSETQ. The CDR3 region has the DNA TGCGCCAGCAGCCCGGGACTAGCGGGAGGAGCGGAACAGTACTTC. It encodes CASSPGLAGGAEQYF.

The CDR3 nucleotides are TGTGCCAGCAGCCTCAGCGGGTTCTACAATGAGCAGTTCTTC. Translated, it gives CASSLSGFYNEQFF. This chain uses TRBV7-7 with TRBJ2-1; D is perhaps TRBD2 (6 bases). Germline V lookup: CDR1 SSHAT, CDR2 FNYEAQ (reference sequence). V was shortened by 5 bases and J by 3 bases, with 11 bases between the two germline ends. The CDR3 spans 14 residues.